This T cell receptor beta chain is from a study of blood T cells in healthy people across ages (dated by TCRdb to about 2015). The study in broad terms: Template switching captured roughly one uniquely barcoded TCR beta cDNA molecule per two T cells in model experiments. The study measured age-related changes in TCR beta repertoire diversity using deep sequencing normalized with unique cDNA molecular identifiers. Four age groups were formed from the donors: young (average 16 years), middle-aged (around 37), aged (over 55) and long-lived (approximately 80). Two additional independent replicas of 1 million unique cDNA reads from the same blood draw were analyzed for two donors (one aged 18 to 29 and one aged 80 or older). To avoid experimental bias, donors of different ages were distributed randomly across sequencing lanes. General findings and caveats noted by the study authors: Estimates of total diversity based on one million sequenced T cells were regarded as lower bounds and as underestimates. Because donor CMV infection status was unknown, age-related changes in expanded clonotypes were potentially confounded. As age increased, observed TCR beta diversity per million T cells dropped in a roughly linear way, and a significant reduction was already evident by age about 36. Observed TCR beta diversity correlated strongly with the percentage of naive T cells measured by flow cytometry. Compared with the aged group, more naive CD4+ T cells, fewer expanded clones and increased TCR diversity were shown by the long-lived group, suggesting age selection. Since profiling was done on bulk unsorted PBMCs, naive and antigen-experienced compartments could not be conclusively compared.

CDR1 LNHDA and CDR2 SQIVND are derived from the germline V gene (reference sequence). V trim: 5 bases; J trim: 5 bases; unmatched bases: 9. Its CDR3 holds 15 amino acids, cysteine through phenylalanine. The read is trimmed to its CDR3 DNA, 45 bases read in frame from base 1. Libraries were prepared through 5' RACE. The sample was run on an Illumina HiSeq 2500. A second PCR of roughly 7 to 11 cycles was performed with a sample-barcoded 5' primer and a J-beta primer mix. A unique molecular identifier was introduced onto each TCR beta cDNA molecule by a template-switch 5' adaptor carrying 12 random nucleotides. Each sample yielded at least 3 million CDR3-containing paired-end reads. First-strand cDNA synthesis was performed from all RNA using the Mint cDNA synthesis kit, with priming by a TRBC-specific oligonucleotide. Following uracil-DNA glycosylase treatment, a first 18-cycle PCR with universal primers M1SS and BC2_uni_R was performed on all cDNA. The source study handled its data this way. For normalization, 1 million high-quality reads, each with a distinct molecular identifier, were randomly selected from each sample. Reads sharing molecular identifiers were discarded rather than binned into consensus sequences. MiTCR, run with a Q25 quality threshold and the strictest error-elimination algorithm, handled CDR3 identification, clonotype clustering and error correction. A nonparametric unseen species model with Euler transformation was used to estimate a lower bound on total TCR beta diversity. Using fastp at Q25 and MiXCR, TCRdb reprocessed the public reads and kept productive beta chains. Merged by CDR3 protein, the rows form single entries marked with the most common genes and DNA. The V and J calls were determined by TCRdb, not by the authors. In all, the sample holds under 1,000,000 distinct CDR3 sequences, and 36% of those were seen once. The top ten constitute 13% of the sample.

Points on this clonotype: The clone's antigen remains unknown. Base qualities are missing; no much larger clone stands one base away.

The donors were some 39 Caucasian individuals from Russia, aged 6 to 90 years, who were systemically healthy. Each donor gave about 9.2 milliliters of peripheral blood, drawn into EDTA-treated Vacutainer tubes. Ficoll-Paque density-gradient centrifugation was used to isolate PBMCs, with at least 6.5 million per sample. Total RNA was extracted from PBMCs with Trizol reagent, with at least 6 micrograms obtained per sample. For every donor, an aliquot of PBMCs went through flow cytometry to measure the percentages of naive CD45RAhigh/CD27high T cells. The specimen was blood. This receptor was obtained from a man aged 18-30 years in good health. The V and J segments used are TRBV19 and TRBJ1-5; the junction holds 7 bases that match TRBD1. The nucleotide sequence is given as TGTGCCAGTAGTCCCCAGGGGACAGCAGATCAGCCCCAGCATTTT. This yields the protein CASSPQGTADQPQHF.